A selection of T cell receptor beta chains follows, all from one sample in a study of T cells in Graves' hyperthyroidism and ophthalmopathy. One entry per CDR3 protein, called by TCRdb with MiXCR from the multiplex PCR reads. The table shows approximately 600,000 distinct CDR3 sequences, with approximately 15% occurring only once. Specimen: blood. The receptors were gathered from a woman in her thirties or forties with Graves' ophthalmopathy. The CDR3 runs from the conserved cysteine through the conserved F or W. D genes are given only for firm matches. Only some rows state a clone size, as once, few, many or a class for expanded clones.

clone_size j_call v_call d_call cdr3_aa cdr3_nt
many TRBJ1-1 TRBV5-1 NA CASSSDLGGSEAFF TGCGCCAGCAGCTCGGACCTGGGGGGTTCAGAAGCTTTCTTT
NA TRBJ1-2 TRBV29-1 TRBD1 CSVPIGTVDGYTF TGCAGCGTTCCCATCGGGACAGTCGATGGCTACACCTTC
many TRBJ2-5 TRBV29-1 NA CSETDSLQETQYF TGCAGCGAAACAGACAGTCTACAAGAGACCCAGTACTTC
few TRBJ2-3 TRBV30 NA CAWSRGIGSTDTQYF TGTGCCTGGAGTAGGGGTATCGGGAGCACAGATACGCAGTATTTT
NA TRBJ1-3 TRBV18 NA CASSPRLPGSGNTIYF TGTGCCAGCTCACCACGTCTCCCCGGCTCTGGAAACACCATATATTTT
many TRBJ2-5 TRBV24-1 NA CATSDLLDSQETQYF TGTGCCACCAGTGATTTACTGGACAGCCAAGAGACCCAGTACTTC
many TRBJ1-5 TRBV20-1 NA CSAVRDSNQPQHF TGCAGTGCTGTCAGGGACAGCAATCAGCCCCAGCATTTT
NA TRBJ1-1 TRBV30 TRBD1 CAWSVTGVEAFF TGTGCCTGGAGTGTAACAGGGGTCGAAGCTTTCTTT
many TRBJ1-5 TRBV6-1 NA CASSDWAQPQHF TGTGCCAGCAGTGATTGGGCTCAGCCCCAGCATTTT
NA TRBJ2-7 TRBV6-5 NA CASSYTGEIPYEQYF TGTGCCAGCAGTTACACCGGGGAAATTCCCTACGAGCAGTACTTC
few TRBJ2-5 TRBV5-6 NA CASRRTLRVETQYF TGTGCCAGCAGGAGGACACTACGGGTAGAGACCCAGTACTTC
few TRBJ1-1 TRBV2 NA CDSSGSQGSTEAFF TGTGACAGCAGTGGGAGTCAGGGGTCCACTGAAGCTTTCTTT
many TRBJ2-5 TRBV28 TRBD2 CASNTSGRKETQYF TGTGCCAGCAATACTAGCGGGAGGAAAGAGACCCAGTACTTC
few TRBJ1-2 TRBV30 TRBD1 CAWSKGDRSSYGYTF TGTGCCTGGAGTAAAGGGGACAGGTCCTCCTATGGCTACACCTTC
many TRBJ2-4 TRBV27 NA CASSDRERVQYF TGTGCCAGCAGTGACAGGGAGCGGGTTCAGTACTTC
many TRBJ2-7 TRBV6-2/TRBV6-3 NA CASSYSELYEQYF TGTGCCAGCAGTTACTCCGAGCTCTACGAGCAGTACTTC
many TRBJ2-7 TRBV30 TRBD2 CAWTLSGSGNAQYF TGTGCCTGGACCCTTAGCGGGAGTGGTAATGCGCAGTACTTC
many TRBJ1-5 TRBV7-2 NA CASSFVTGANQPQHF TGTGCCAGCAGCTTCGTCACAGGCGCTAATCAGCCCCAGCATTTT
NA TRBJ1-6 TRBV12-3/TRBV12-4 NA CASSLSTTGFFHF TGTGCCAGCAGTTTAAGTACGACAGGTTTTTTCCACTTT
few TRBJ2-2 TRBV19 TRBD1 CASSVDRGKAGELFF TGTGCCAGTAGCGTTGACAGGGGTAAAGCCGGGGAGCTGTTTTTT
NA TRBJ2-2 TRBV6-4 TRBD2 CASSERGLDTGELFF TGTGCCAGCAGTGAAAGGGGACTAGACACCGGGGAGCTGTTTTTT
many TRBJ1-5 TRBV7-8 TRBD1 CASSLEGTGIGQPQHF TGTGCCAGCAGCTTAGAGGGGACAGGGATCGGTCAGCCCCAGCATTTT
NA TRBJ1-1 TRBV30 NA CAWSGRGAGATEAFF TGTGCCTGGAGTGGAAGGGGCGCAGGGGCCACTGAAGCTTTCTTT
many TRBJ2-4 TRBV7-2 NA CASTSSEGQGHIQYF TGTGCCAGCACCTCCTCTGAGGGCCAGGGCCACATTCAGTACTTC
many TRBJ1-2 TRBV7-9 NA CASSLSGLGNYGYTF TGTGCCAGCAGCTTATCGGGACTCGGGAACTATGGCTACACCTTC
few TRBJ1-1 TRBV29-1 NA CSVEGSGGEAFF TGCAGCGTTGAAGGGTCCGGGGGTGAAGCTTTCTTT
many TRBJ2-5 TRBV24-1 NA CATSDPGPPSTQYF TGTGCCACCAGTGATCCGGGACCTCCATCGACCCAGTACTTC
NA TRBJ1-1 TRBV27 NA CASSSAKLMMNTEAFF TGTGCCAGCAGTTCAGCGAAATTGATGATGAACACTGAAGCTTTCTTT
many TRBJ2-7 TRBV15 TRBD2 CATSALAGSSYEQYF TGTGCCACCAGTGCACTAGCGGGGAGCTCCTACGAGCAGTACTTC